This T cell receptor beta chain was retrieved from a study of early T cells in non-severe SARS-CoV-2 infection. Across the study: Sequencing targeted bulk RNA from unsorted whole blood, leaving chains unpaired.

TCRdb re-called the 5' RACE reads through MiXCR, storing one row per CDR3 protein. The sample shows about 68,000 distinct CDR3 sequences, 9% to 15% of them seen only once. This clonotype was seen ten or more times. V trimming: 3 bases; J trimming: 3 bases; junction bases outside the gene matches: 6. Per the germline V gene, CDR1 is KGHSH and CDR2 is LQKENI. The CDR3 is made up of 16 amino acids. Sequencing was performed on whole blood. The chain employs TRBV18 and TRBJ1-2, with 11 bases that match TRBD1. This receptor was identified in an adult who was a healthcare worker with PCR-confirmed SARS-CoV-2 infection or an uninfected control (not recorded which). As DNA, the CDR3 is TGTGCCAGCTCACCCCCTGGGACAGGGGGGGACTATGGCTACACCTTC. It codes for CASSPPGTGGDYGYTF.